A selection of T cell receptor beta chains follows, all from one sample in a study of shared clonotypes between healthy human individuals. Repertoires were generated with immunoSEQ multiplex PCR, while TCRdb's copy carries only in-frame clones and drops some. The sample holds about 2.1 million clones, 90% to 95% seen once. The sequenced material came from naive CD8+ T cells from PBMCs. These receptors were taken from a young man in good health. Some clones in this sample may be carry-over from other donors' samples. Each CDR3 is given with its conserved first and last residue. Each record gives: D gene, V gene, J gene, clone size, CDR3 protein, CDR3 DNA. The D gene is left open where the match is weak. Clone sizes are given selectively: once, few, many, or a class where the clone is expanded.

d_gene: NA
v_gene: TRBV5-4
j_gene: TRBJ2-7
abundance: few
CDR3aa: CASSDDSYEQYF
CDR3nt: TGTGCCAGCAGCGACGACTCCTACGAGCAGTACTTC

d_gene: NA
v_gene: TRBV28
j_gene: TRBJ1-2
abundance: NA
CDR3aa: CASSFEVRSHGYTF
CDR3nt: TGTGCCAGCAGCTTCGAAGTGAGGTCGCATGGCTACACCTTC

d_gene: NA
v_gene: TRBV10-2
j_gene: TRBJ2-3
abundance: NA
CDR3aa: CASTYSGTSTDTQYF
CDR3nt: TGCGCCAGCACCTATAGCGGTACTAGCACAGATACGCAGTATTTT

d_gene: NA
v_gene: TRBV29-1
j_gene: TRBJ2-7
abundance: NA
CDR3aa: CSVYGGGSYEQYF
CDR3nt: TGCAGCGTTTACGGGGGTGGGTCCTACGAGCAGTACTTC

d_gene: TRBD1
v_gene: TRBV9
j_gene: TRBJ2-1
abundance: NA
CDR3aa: CASSVGDSEQFF
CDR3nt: TGTGCCAGCAGCGTAGGGGACAGTGAGCAGTTCTTC

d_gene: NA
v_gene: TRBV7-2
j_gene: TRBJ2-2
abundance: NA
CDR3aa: CASSLGGYTGELFF
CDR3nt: TGTGCCAGCAGCTTAGGCGGTTACACCGGGGAGCTGTTTTTT

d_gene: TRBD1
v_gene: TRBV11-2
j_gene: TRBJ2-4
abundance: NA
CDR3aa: CARCYRGRERAKNIQYF
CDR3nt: TGTGCCAGATGCTACAGGGGGCGGGAACGGGCCAAAAACATTCAGTACTTC

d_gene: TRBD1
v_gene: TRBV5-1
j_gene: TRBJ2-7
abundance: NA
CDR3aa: CASSHPGQGPYEQYF
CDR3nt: TGCGCCAGCAGCCATCCGGGACAGGGCCCCTACGAGCAGTACTTC

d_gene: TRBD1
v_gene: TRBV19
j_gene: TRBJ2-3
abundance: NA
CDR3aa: CASSPVGGRHRTDTQYF
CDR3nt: TGTGCCAGTAGCCCCGTAGGGGGCAGGCACCGCACAGATACGCAGTATTTT

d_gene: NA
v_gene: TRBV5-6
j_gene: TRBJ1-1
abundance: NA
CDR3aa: CASSLVVGQGSITEAFF
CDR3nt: TGTGCCAGCAGCTTGGTCGTCGGGCAGGGGAGTATCACTGAAGCTTTCTTT

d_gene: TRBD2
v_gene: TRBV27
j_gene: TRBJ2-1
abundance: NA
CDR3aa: CASAGASGRTYNEQFF
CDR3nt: TGTGCCAGCGCCGGGGCTAGCGGGAGGACCTACAATGAGCAGTTCTTC

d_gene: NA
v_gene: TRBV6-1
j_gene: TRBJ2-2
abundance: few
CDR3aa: CASSTIPNTGELFF
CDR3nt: TGTGCCAGCAGCACGATTCCGAACACCGGGGAGCTGTTTTTT

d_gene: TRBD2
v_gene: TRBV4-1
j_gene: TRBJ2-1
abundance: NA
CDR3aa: CASSQDRGREGYNEQFF
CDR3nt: TGCGCCAGCAGCCAAGATCGGGGGCGGGAGGGATACAATGAGCAGTTCTTC

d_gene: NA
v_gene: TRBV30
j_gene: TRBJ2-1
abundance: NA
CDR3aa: CAWSAGFEQFF
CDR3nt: TGTGCCTGGAGCGCCGGCTTTGAGCAGTTCTTC

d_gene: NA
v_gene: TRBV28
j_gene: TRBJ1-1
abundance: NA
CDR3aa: CASRAPGEVGNTEAFF
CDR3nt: TGTGCCAGCAGAGCACCAGGGGAAGTTGGGAACACTGAAGCTTTCTTT

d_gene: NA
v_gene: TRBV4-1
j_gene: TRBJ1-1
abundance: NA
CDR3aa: CASSQGYAGNTEAFF
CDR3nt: TGCGCCAGCAGCCAAGGGTACGCGGGGAACACTGAAGCTTTCTTT

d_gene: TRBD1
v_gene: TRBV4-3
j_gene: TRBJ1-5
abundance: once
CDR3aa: CASSQNRGSHQPQHF
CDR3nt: TGCGCCAGCAGCCAAAACAGGGGGTCTCATCAGCCCCAGCATTTT

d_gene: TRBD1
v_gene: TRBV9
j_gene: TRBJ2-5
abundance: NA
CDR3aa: CASSTGQGRGETQYF
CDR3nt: TGTGCCAGCAGCACCGGACAGGGGCGTGGGGAGACCCAGTACTTC

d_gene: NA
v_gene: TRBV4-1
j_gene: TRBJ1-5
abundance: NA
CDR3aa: CASSRLQGGGDQPQHF
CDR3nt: TGCGCCAGCAGCCGATTACAGGGTGGGGGCGATCAGCCCCAGCATTTT

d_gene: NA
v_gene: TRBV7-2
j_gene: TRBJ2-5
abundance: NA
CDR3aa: CASSLGVSAPETQYF
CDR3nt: TGTGCCAGCAGCTTAGGGGTTAGCGCCCCAGAGACCCAGTACTTC

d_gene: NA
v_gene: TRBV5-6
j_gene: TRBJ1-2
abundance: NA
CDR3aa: CASSLGGNYGYTF
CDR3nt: TGTGCCAGCAGCTTGGGGGGTAACTATGGCTACACCTTC

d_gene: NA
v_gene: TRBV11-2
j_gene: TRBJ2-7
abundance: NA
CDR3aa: CASSPRVGAVYEQYF
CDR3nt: TGTGCCAGCAGCCCTAGGGTAGGGGCGGTCTACGAGCAGTACTTC

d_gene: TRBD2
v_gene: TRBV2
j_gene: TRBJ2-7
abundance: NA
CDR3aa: CASSDWGERENSYEQYF
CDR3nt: TGTGCCAGCAGTGATTGGGGGGAGCGGGAGAATTCCTACGAGCAGTACTTC

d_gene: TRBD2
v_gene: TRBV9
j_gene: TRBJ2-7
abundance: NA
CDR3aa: CASSVDLAGKVYEQYF
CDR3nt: TGTGCCAGCAGCGTAGATCTAGCGGGAAAGGTCTACGAGCAGTACTTC

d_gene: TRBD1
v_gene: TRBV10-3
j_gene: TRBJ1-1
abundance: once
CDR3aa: CAISPGQVSFTEAFF
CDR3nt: TGTGCCATCAGTCCGGGACAGGTCTCATTCACTGAAGCTTTCTTT

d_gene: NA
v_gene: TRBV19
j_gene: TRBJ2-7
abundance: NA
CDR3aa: CASSIDSSEQYF
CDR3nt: TGTGCCAGTAGTATTGACTCGTCCGAGCAGTACTTC

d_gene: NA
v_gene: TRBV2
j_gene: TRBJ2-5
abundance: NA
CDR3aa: CASSLIRGRETQYF
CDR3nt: TGTGCCAGCAGTCTTATCCGGGGGAGGGAGACCCAGTACTTC

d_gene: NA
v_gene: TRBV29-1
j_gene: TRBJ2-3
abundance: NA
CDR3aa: CSAIGASSRNTQYF
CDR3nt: TGCAGCGCGATCGGGGCCTCCTCGCGAAATACGCAGTATTTT

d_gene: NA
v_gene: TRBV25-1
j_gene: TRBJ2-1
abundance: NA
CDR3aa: CATVPRGDEQFF
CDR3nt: TGTGCCACCGTCCCCAGGGGCGATGAGCAGTTCTTC

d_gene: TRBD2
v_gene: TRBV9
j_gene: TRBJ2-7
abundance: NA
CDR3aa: CASSVGGGTSHYEQYF
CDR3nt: TGTGCCAGCAGCGTAGGAGGGGGGACTAGCCACTACGAGCAGTACTTC

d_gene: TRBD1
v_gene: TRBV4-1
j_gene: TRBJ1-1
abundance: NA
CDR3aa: CASSQGGGQSNTEAFF
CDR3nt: TGCGCCAGCAGCCAAGGGGGGGGACAGTCGAACACTGAAGCTTTCTTT

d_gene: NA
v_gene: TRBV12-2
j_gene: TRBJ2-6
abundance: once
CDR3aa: CASRGRPGLVAGANVLTF
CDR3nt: TGTGCAAGTCGCGGACGACCGGGACTGGTAGCTGGGGCCAACGTCCTGACTTTC

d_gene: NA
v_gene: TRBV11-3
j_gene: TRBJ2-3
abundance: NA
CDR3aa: CASSLVGGGPDTQYF
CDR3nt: TGTGCCAGCAGCTTAGTCGGGGGTGGCCCAGATACGCAGTATTTT

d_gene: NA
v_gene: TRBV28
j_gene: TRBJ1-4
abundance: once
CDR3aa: CASSRGAPKFSNEKLFF
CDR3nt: TGTGCCAGCAGCCGGGGGGCGCCTAAATTCAGTAATGAAAAACTGTTTTTT

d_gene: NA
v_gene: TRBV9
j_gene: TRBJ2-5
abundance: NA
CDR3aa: CASSVVGGVETQYF
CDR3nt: TGTGCCAGCAGCGTAGTTGGAGGGGTAGAGACCCAGTACTTC

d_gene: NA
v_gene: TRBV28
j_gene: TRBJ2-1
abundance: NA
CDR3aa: CACRDISYNEQFF
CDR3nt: TGTGCCTGCCGGGACATATCATACAATGAGCAGTTCTTC

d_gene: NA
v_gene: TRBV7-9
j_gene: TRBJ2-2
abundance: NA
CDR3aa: CASSGILGAPF
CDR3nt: TGTGCCAGCAGCGGGATTCTCGGGGCGCCGTTT

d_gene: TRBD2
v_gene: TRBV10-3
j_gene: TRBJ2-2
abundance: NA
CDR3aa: CAISLAGGDGTGELFF
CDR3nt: TGTGCCATCAGCCTAGCGGGCGGGGACGGCACCGGGGAGCTGTTTTTT

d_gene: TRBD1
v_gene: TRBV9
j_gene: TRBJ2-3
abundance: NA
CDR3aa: CASSVDRGDTQYF
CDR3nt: TGTGCCAGCAGCGTGGACAGGGGGGATACGCAGTATTTT

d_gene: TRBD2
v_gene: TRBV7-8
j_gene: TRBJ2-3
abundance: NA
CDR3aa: CASSPRLAGGPDTQYF
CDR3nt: TGTGCCAGCAGCCCCCGACTAGCGGGAGGGCCAGATACGCAGTATTTT

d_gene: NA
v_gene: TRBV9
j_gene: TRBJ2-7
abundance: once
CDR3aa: CASSVAGGAAYEQYF
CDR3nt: TGTGCCAGCAGCGTAGCAGGAGGAGCCGCCTACGAGCAGTACTTC